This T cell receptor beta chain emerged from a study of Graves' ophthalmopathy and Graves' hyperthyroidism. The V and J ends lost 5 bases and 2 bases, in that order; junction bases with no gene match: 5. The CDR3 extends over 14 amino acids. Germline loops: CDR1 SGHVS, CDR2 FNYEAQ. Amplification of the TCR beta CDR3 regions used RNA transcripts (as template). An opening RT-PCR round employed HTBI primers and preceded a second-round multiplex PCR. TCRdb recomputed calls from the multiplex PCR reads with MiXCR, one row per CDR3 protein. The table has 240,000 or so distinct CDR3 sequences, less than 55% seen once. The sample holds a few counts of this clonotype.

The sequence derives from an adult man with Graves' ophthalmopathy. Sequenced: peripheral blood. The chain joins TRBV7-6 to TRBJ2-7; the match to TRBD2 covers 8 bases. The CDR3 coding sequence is TGTGCCAGCAGCCCAACTAGCGGAACCTACGAGCAGTACTTC. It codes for CASSPTSGTYEQYF.